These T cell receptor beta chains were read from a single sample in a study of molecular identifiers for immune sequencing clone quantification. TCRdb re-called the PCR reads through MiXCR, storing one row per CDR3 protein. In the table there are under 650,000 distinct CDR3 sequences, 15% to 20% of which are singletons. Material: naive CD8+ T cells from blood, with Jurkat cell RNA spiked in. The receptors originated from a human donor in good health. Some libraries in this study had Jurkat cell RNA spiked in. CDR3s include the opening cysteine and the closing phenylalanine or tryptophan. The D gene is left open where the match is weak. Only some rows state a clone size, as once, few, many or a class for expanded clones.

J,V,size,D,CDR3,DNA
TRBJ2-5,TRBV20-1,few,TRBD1,CSAKGTGGEVTQYF,TGCAGTGCTAAAGGGACAGGGGGCGAGGTGACCCAGTACTTC
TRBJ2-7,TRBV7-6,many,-,CASSLAIGTAYEQYF,TGTGCCAGCAGCTTAGCTATCGGGACGGCCTACGAGCAGTACTTC
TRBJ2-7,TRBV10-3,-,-,CAISGRPGAFYEQYF,TGTGCCATCAGTGGTAGGCCGGGGGCATTCTACGAGCAGTACTTC
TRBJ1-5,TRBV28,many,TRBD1,CASSSPSDRVGQPQHF,TGTGCCAGCAGTTCCCCCTCCGACAGGGTGGGCCAGCCCCAGCATTTT
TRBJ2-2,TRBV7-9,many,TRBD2,CASSLEISGIYTGELFF,TGTGCCAGCAGCTTAGAGATTAGCGGGATATACACCGGGGAGCTGTTTTTT
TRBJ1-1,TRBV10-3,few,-,CAISEASKITEAFF,TGTGCCATCAGTGAAGCCAGCAAGATCACTGAAGCTTTCTTT
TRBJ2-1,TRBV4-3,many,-,CASSQESGPEQFF,TGCGCCAGCAGCCAAGAATCAGGGCCTGAGCAGTTCTTC
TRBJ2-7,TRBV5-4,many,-,CASSLPGLEQYF,TGTGCCAGCAGCTTGCCAGGGCTCGAGCAGTACTTC
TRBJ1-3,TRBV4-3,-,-,CASSHDRYFSGNTIYF,TGCGCCAGCAGCCACGACCGGTATTTCTCTGGAAACACCATATATTTT
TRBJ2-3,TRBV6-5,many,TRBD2,CASSYLAGGIDTQYF,TGTGCCAGCAGTTACCTAGCGGGAGGGATAGATACGCAGTATTTT
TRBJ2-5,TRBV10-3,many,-,CAIWGGLFEETQYF,TGTGCCATTTGGGGGGGCCTATTTGAAGAGACCCAGTACTTC
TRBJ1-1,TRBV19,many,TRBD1,CASSLQGDTEAFF,TGTGCCAGTAGCTTACAGGGGGACACTGAAGCTTTCTTT
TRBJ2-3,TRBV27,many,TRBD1,CASSLIRGPGGATDTQYF,TGTGCCAGCAGTTTGATCAGGGGGCCCGGGGGTGCGACAGATACGCAGTATTTT
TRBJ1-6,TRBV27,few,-,CASSLWGGPLHF,TGTGCCAGCAGTTTATGGGGGGGGCCCCTCCACTTT
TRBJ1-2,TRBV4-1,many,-,CASSHKEGGYYGYTF,TGCGCCAGCAGCCACAAAGAAGGAGGTTACTATGGCTACACCTTC
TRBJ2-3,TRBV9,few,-,CASSVQQSTDTQYF,TGTGCCAGCAGCGTACAACAGAGCACAGATACGCAGTATTTT
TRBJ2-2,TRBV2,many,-,CASAGYDTGELFF,TGTGCCTCCGCAGGGTACGACACCGGGGAGCTGTTTTTT
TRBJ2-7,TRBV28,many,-,CASSLRGSEQYF,TGTGCCAGCAGTTTAAGGGGGTCCGAGCAGTACTTC
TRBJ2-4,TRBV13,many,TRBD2,CASSASGVNIQYF,TGTGCCAGCTCTGCTAGCGGGGTTAACATTCAGTACTTC
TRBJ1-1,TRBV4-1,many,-,CASSQDGRVNTEAFF,TGCGCCAGCAGCCAAGATGGGCGGGTGAACACTGAAGCTTTCTTT
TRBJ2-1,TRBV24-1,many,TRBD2,CATSDSRGSSYNEQFF,TGTGCCACCAGTGATTCGCGGGGGAGCTCCTACAATGAGCAGTTCTTC
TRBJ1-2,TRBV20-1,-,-,CSASIQETGGDSYGYTF,TGCAGTGCTAGCATCCAAGAGACGGGGGGCGATAGCTATGGCTACACCTTC
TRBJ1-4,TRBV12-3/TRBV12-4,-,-,CASSSGRGALTNEKLFF,TGTGCCAGCAGTTCGGGGCGAGGGGCGTTAACTAATGAAAAACTGTTTTTT
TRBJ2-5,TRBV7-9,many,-,CASSLGSGQETQYF,TGTGCCAGCAGCTTAGGTTCGGGCCAAGAGACCCAGTACTTC
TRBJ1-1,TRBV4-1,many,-,CASSQESVNTEAFF,TGCGCCAGCAGCCAAGAATCTGTGAACACTGAAGCTTTCTTT
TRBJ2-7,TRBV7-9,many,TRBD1,CASSKGTGIEQYF,TGTGCCAGCAGCAAGGGGACAGGGATTGAGCAGTACTTC
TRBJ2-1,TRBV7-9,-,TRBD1,CASSNTGTGPSYNEQFF,TGTGCCAGCAGCAACACCGGGACAGGACCCTCCTACAATGAGCAGTTCTTC